The text below deals with one T cell receptor beta chain. The ends were cut back, 3 bases at V and 4 bases at J, with 11 bases in the middle. Germline CDR1 and CDR2: SGHKS and YYEKEE (reference sequence). The CDR3 spans 13 residues. This record belongs to a study of OX40 agonist ivuxolimab in advanced cancers. Clones were sequenced by immunoSEQ multiplex PCR, and TCRdb holds only the in-frame ones, with some missing. This sample has tens of thousands of clones; 65% to 90% occur once, and the top ten carry approximately 0.6%. This chain joins TRBV5-5 and TRBJ2-7; D call uncertain. This material consisted of CD4+ or CD8+ T cells sorted from blood, taken in a trial of the OX40 agonist ivuxolimab. The sequence came from an adult with an advanced solid tumor such as melanoma, head and neck, liver or kidney cancer. The CDR3, as DNA: TGTGCCAGCAGCTCCCTGGTCAGTTACGAGCAGTACTTC. This codes for CASSSLVSYEQYF.